This TCR beta chain was sequenced in a study of cytomegalovirus exposure and HLA in healthy donors. Study details: It was reported in a later analysis that the same platform had been used for the 110 or so validation repertoires as for the roughly 710 first-cohort repertoires.

General study results and limits: According to a subsequent analysis, TCR clusters from the first cohort were inclined to appear together in the 100 to 150 validation repertoires. The authors listed approximately 160 TCR beta chains as cytomegalovirus-associated.

On this clone itself: Its antigen is not known. Other DNA sequences of this sample code for an identical CDR3.

Data came from immunoSEQ multiplex PCR; TCRdb stores just in-frame clones and leaves some out. The table includes more than 200,000 clones, 90% detected once. This CDR3 has 13 residues. The V gene lost 5 bases and the J gene lost 2 bases, with 7 bases spanning the gap. In germline, CDR1 is MNHEY, CDR2 SMNVEV (reference sequence). The TCR originated in a woman aged 30 to 39 in good health and CMV-seronegative. The chain has TRBV27 and TRBJ1-5; no firm D call. Sequenced: PBMCs. The CDR3 DNA sequence: TGTGCCAGCAGTCTGCTGGGCAATCAGCCCCAGCATTTT. Its translation is CASSLLGNQPQHF.